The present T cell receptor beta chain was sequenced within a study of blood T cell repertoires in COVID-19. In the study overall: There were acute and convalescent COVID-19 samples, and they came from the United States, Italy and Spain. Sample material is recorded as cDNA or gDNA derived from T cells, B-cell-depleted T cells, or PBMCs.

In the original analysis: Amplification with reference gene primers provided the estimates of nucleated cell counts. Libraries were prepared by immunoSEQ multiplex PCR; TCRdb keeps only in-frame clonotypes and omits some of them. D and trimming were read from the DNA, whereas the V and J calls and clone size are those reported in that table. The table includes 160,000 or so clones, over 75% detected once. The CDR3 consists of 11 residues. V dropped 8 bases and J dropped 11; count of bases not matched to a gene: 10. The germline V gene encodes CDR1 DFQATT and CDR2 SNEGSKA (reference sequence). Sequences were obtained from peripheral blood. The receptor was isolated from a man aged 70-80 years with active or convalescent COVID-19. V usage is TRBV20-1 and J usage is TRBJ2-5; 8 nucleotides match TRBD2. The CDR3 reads CSTLGTSRQYF. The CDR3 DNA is TGCAGTACTCTCGGGACTAGTAGGCAGTACTTC.